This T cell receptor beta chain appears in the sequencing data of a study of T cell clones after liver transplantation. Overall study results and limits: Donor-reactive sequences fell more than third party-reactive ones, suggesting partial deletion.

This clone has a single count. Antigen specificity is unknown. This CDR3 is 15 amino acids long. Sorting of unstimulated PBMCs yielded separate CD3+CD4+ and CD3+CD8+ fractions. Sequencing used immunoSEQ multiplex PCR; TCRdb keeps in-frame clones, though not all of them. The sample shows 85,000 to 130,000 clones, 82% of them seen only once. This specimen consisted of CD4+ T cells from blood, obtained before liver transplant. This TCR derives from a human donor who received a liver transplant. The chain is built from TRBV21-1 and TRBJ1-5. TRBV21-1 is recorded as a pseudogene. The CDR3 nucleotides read TGTGCCAGCAGCAACATAGCATATAGCAATCAGCCCCAGCATTTT. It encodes CASSNIAYSNQPQHF.